This T cell receptor (beta chain) came from a study of a mutant IDH1 vaccine in newly diagnosed glioma. Study-wide background: Earlier therapy was either radiotherapy, temozolomide, or both, and most got both.

Study-level findings and limits: Researchers report vaccine-induced immune responses in 93.3% of patients.

Produced via immunoSEQ multiplex PCR; TCRdb's table is partial and in-frame only. The table lists approximately 60,000 clones, around 80% of them singletons. On this clone: Its antigen remains unidentified.

Indicated time point: week 23, last vaccination. Alongside topical imiquimod, each dose of vaccine comprised 300 ug of mutant IDH1 20-mer peptide. Astrocytomas found in donors were new, WHO grade 3 or 4, IDH1-mutant and ATRX-lost. The specimen comprised PBMCs, sampled from a glioma patient whose treatment included an IDH1 peptide vaccine. The sequence was collected from a woman between 35 and 50 years old with glioma. Some clones in this sample may be carry-over from other donors' samples.

The CDR3 DNA sequence: TGTGCCAGCAGTTACTCCCCACGTAATGAGCAGTTCTTC. Translated: CASSYSPRNEQFF. The chain combines TRBV6-5 with TRBJ2-1; D is unclear. The CDR3 covers 13 residues. Trimming removed 0 bases from V and 7 bases from J, with 7 bases in between. Germline V gene lookup returns CDR1 MNHEY and CDR2 SVGAGI.